The rows below give T cell receptor beta chains drawn from one sample of a study of blood T cell repertoires in COVID-19. The data were produced by immunoSEQ multiplex PCR, yet TCRdb's version contains in-frame clones alone and is incomplete. The sample has 250,000 to 300,000 clones, approximately 86% seen once. The sequencing input was peripheral blood. These receptors all stem from an older woman with COVID-19, enrolled during active disease. The CDR3 runs from the conserved cysteine through the conserved F or W. The D gene is left open where the match is weak. The size of a clone is reported for some rows only, either as once, few or many, or as a class for expanded clones.

TRBJ2-1 | TRBV10-2 | TRBD1 | NA | CASSWTGTPYNEQFF | TGCGCCAGCAGTTGGACAGGGACCCCCTACAATGAGCAGTTCTTC
TRBJ1-3 | TRBV18 | NA | NA | CASSPGQAGNTIYF | TGTGCCAGCTCACCGGGTCAGGCTGGAAACACCATATATTTT
TRBJ2-5 | TRBV5-1 | NA | NA | CASSLAGGRKGKETQYF | TGCGCCAGCAGCTTGGCCGGGGGTAGAAAAGGAAAAGAGACCCAGTACTTC
TRBJ1-5 | TRBV24-1 | NA | NA | CATSDRQGLQPQHF | TGTGCCACCAGTGATCGCCAGGGGTTGCAGCCCCAGCATTTT
TRBJ2-7 | TRBV15 | TRBD1 | NA | CATSGWDRHPYEQYF | TGTGCCACCAGCGGGTGGGACAGGCACCCCTACGAGCAGTACTTC
TRBJ1-4 | TRBV7-8 | TRBD1 | NA | CASSLGQSRTNEKLFF | TGTGCCAGCAGCCTGGGACAGTCGAGAACTAATGAAAAACTGTTTTTT
TRBJ2-3 | TRBV6-6 | NA | once | CASSYGLAGDTQYF | TGTGCCAGCAGTTACGGGCTAGCAGGAGATACGCAGTATTTT
TRBJ1-1 | TRBV6-5 | NA | NA | CASSSLAGEWNTEAFF | TGTGCCAGCAGTTCCCTCGCGGGGGAGTGGAACACTGAAGCTTTCTTT
TRBJ2-5 | TRBV4-3 | NA | few | CASSQGLVEETQYF | TGCGCCAGCAGCCAAGGACTAGTCGAGGAGACCCAGTACTTC
TRBJ1-2 | TRBV9 | NA | NA | CASSAEGYGYTF | TGTGCCAGCAGCGCGGAGGGCTATGGCTACACCTTC
TRBJ1-1 | TRBV9 | NA | NA | CASSTSQGTTEAFF | TGTGCCAGCAGCACGTCGCAGGGAACCACTGAAGCTTTCTTT
TRBJ2-3 | TRBV14 | NA | NA | CASSPTGTSTDTQYF | TGTGCCAGCAGCCCGACAGGCACTAGCACAGATACGCAGTATTTT
TRBJ2-5 | TRBV6-5 | NA | NA | CASSERPQETQYF | TGTGCCAGCAGCGAGCGTCCTCAAGAGACCCAGTACTTC
TRBJ1-5 | TRBV18 | NA | NA | CASSQGQPNQPQHF | TGTGCCAGCTCCCAAGGACAGCCCAATCAGCCCCAGCATTTT
TRBJ2-3 | TRBV10-2 | NA | NA | CASSEVLTDTQYF | TGCGCCAGCAGTGAGGTACTCACAGATACGCAGTATTTT
TRBJ1-3 | TRBV6-5 | NA | once | CASTLGGVGNTIYF | TGTGCCAGCACCCTCGGGGGGGTCGGAAACACCATATATTTT
TRBJ1-2 | TRBV4-1 | NA | NA | CASSQAIQVGYIEGYTF | TGCGCCAGCAGCCAAGCCATCCAGGTTGGGTATATAGAGGGCTACACCTTC
TRBJ2-3 | TRBV20-1 | NA | NA | CSAQRQDTQYF | TGCAGTGCTCAGAGGCAAGATACGCAGTATTTT
TRBJ1-1 | TRBV12-3/TRBV12-4 | NA | NA | CASIVRGNTEAFF | TGTGCCAGCATCGTCAGGGGGAACACTGAAGCTTTCTTT
TRBJ2-1 | TRBV6-2/TRBV6-3 | TRBD1 | NA | CASSYIVYRGPNEQFF | TGTGCCAGCAGTTACATCGTGTACAGGGGGCCGAATGAGCAGTTCTTC
TRBJ1-1 | TRBV18 | NA | NA | CASSEGGGRETEAFF | TGTGCCAGCTCAGAGGGTGGGGGCAGGGAGACTGAAGCTTTCTTT
TRBJ2-2 | TRBV18 | NA | NA | CASSPLLPPQGGTGELFF | TGTGCCAGCTCACCATTACTACCTCCACAGGGAGGGACCGGGGAGCTGTTTTTT
TRBJ2-1 | TRBV7-2 | TRBD1 | NA | CASSLDRAYHNEQFF | TGTGCCAGCAGCTTGGACAGGGCCTATCACAATGAGCAGTTCTTC
TRBJ2-5 | TRBV27 | NA | NA | CASSFQGWETQYF | TGTGCCAGCAGTTTTCAGGGATGGGAGACCCAGTACTTC
TRBJ2-2 | TRBV6-5 | NA | NA | CASRHTGRDTGELFF | TGTGCCAGCAGGCACACAGGGAGGGACACCGGGGAGCTGTTTTTT
TRBJ2-7 | TRBV6-5 | NA | NA | CASTTTGLTYEQYF | TGTGCCAGCACTACCACAGGGTTAACCTACGAGCAGTACTTC
TRBJ1-4 | TRBV5-1 | TRBD1 | NA | CASSSDRGHEKLFF | TGCGCCAGCAGCTCGGACAGGGGGCATGAAAAACTGTTTTTT
TRBJ2-7 | TRBV7-6 | NA | few | CASSLLAQGSYEQYF | TGTGCCAGCAGCTTATTGGCGCAGGGATCCTACGAGCAGTACTTC
TRBJ2-7 | TRBV6-6 | NA | NA | CAGGQTAYEQYF | TGTGCAGGCGGTCAGACAGCCTACGAGCAGTACTTC
TRBJ2-3 | TRBV5-1 | NA | NA | CASSLGTLGGTQYF | TGCGCCAGCAGCTTGGGGACTCTTGGAGGTACGCAGTATTTT
TRBJ1-1 | TRBV28 | NA | NA | CASSLGRNTEAFF | TGTGCCAGCAGTTTGGGGAGGAACACTGAAGCTTTCTTT
TRBJ1-2 | TRBV19 | TRBD1 | NA | CASSTPGGYGYTF | TGTGCCAGTAGTACTCCAGGGGGATATGGCTACACCTTC
TRBJ2-7 | TRBV6-6 | NA | NA | CASSPGTYSYEQYF | TGTGCCAGCAGTCCCGGGACTTACTCCTACGAGCAGTACTTC
TRBJ1-5 | TRBV5-8 | NA | NA | CASSPVAQHF | TGTGCCAGCAGCCCTGTCGCCCAGCATTTT
TRBJ1-2 | TRBV4-3 | TRBD1 | NA | CASSQGTGGYGYTF | TGCGCCAGCAGCCAAGGGACAGGGGGCTATGGCTACACCTTC
TRBJ1-1 | TRBV21-1 | NA | NA | CASSKGAGGATEAFF | TGTGCCAGCAGCAAAGGGGCAGGGGGCGCGACTGAAGCTTTCTTT
TRBJ1-2 | TRBV5-1 | NA | NA | CASSLVGGAAYGYTF | TGCGCCAGCAGCTTGGTAGGGGGAGCGGCCTATGGCTACACCTTC
TRBJ1-5 | TRBV4-3 | NA | NA | CASSPQAGGNQPQHF | TGCGCCAGCAGCCCCCAGGCGGGGGGTAATCAGCCCCAGCATTTT
TRBJ2-1 | TRBV6-2/TRBV6-3 | TRBD1 | NA | CASSYSPGTGDNNEQFF | TGTGCCAGCAGTTACTCACCGGGGACAGGGGATAACAATGAGCAGTTCTTC
TRBJ2-5 | TRBV7-3 | TRBD2 | NA | CASSPRGGAGGQETQYF | TGTGCCAGCAGCCCCCGGGGAGGAGCGGGGGGGCAAGAGACCCAGTACTTC
TRBJ2-3 | TRBV30 | NA | once | CAWSVEGTTQYF | TGTGCCTGGAGTGTAGAGGGTACAACGCAGTATTTT
TRBJ2-1 | TRBV28 | TRBD1 | NA | CASRPDREWSGEQFF | TGTGCCAGCAGGCCGGACAGGGAGTGGTCCGGTGAGCAGTTCTTC